This note documents a single T cell receptor beta chain sequence. The antigen is unknown. This entry belongs to a study of blood T cells in healthy people across ages. The CDR3 length is 15 residues. Germline CDR1 and CDR2: SGDLS and YYNGEE. V was clipped by 0 bases and J by 1 base, with 11 bases between them. A second PCR of about 6 to 12 cycles used a sample-barcoded 5' primer and a J-beta primer mix. MiXCR was run by TCRdb on the 5' RACE reads, yielding one entry per CDR3 protein. The sample lists some 690,000 distinct CDR3 sequences, about 20% occurring once. Study results and limitations: Investigators viewed diversity estimates from one million T cells as underestimates, the study reported.

Caucasian, healthy and from Russia, the donors were aged between roughly 6 and 100. Each donor had 7.5 to 10 milliliters of peripheral blood drawn. Isolating PBMCs gave at least 6 million of these cells per sample. The clonotype comes from a man aged 65-85 years in good health. Sequenced: blood. V usage is TRBV9 and J usage is TRBJ2-7; D is possibly TRBD1 (6 bases). CDR3 protein: CASSVGGGNSYEQYF. DNA for the CDR3: TGTGCCAGCAGCGTAGGAGGGGGAAATTCCTACGAGCAGTACTTC.